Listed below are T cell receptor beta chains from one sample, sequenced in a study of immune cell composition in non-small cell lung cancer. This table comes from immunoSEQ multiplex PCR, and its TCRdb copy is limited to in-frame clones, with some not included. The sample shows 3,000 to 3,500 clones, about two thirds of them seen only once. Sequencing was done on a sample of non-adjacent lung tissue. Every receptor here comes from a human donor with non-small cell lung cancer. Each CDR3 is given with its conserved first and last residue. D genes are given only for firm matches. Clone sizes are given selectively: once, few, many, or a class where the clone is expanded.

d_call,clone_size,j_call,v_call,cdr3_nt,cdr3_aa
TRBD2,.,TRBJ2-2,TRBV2,TGTGCCGGGACTAGCGGGGGGGCGGGGAACACCGGGGAGCTGTTTTTT,CAGTSGGAGNTGELFF
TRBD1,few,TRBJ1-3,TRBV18,TGTGCCAGCTCACCGCGGGACAGCTTTTCTGGAAACACCATATATTTT,CASSPRDSFSGNTIYF
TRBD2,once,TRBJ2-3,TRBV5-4,TGTGCCAGCAGCCCTAGCGGGGGTGGCACAGATACGCAGTATTTT,CASSPSGGGTDTQYF
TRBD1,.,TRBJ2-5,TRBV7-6,TGTGCCAGCAGCCCCAGACGGACAGGGACGGGGGAGACCCAGTACTTC,CASSPRRTGTGETQYF
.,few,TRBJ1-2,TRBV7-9,TGTGCCAGCAGCTTCGAACAAGGGGGCTATGGCTACACCTTC,CASSFEQGGYGYTF
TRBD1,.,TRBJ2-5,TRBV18,TGTGCCAGCTCCCGCGACAGGGGAGAGACCCAGTACTTC,CASSRDRGETQYF
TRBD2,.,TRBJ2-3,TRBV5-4,TGTGCCAGCAGCGCCCGGGGGGGCGCAGATACGCAGTATTTT,CASSARGGADTQYF
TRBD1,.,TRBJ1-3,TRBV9,TGTGCCAGCAGCGTATCGGGACAGCCATTAAACACCATATATTTT,CASSVSGQPLNTIYF
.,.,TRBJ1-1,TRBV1,TGCACCAGCAGCCGAGCGACAGGGGGTAACACTGAAGCTTTCTTT,CTSSRATGGNTEAFF
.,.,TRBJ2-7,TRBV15,TGTGCCACCAGCTACCGCTTCGGCAGGGGTTACGAGCAGTACTTC,CATSYRFGRGYEQYF
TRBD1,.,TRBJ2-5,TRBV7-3,TGTGCCAGCAGCTTAACGGGGACAGCTGAGACCCAGTACTTC,CASSLTGTAETQYF
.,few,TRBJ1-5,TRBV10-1,TGCGCCAGCAGTGCTCCAACGGAGCAGCCCCAGCATTTT,CASSAPTEQPQHF
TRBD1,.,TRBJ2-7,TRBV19,TGTGCCAGTAACACCGGGACAGAGGACGAGCAGTACTTC,CASNTGTEDEQYF
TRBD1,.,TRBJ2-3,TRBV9,TGTGCCAGCAGCGACGGGATCACAGGGGGCGCGGGAGATACGCAGTATTTT,CASSDGITGGAGDTQYF
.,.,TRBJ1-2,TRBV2,TGTGCCAGCAGTCCTGTAAAGTTGAGTGGCTACACCTTC,CASSPVKLSGYTF
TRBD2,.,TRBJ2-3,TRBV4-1,TGCGCCAGCAGCCAAAGTGCGGGGGGGCCAGATACGCAGTATTTT,CASSQSAGGPDTQYF
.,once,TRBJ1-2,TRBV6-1,TGTGCCAGCTTACAGGGCTATGGCTACACCTTC,CASLQGYGYTF
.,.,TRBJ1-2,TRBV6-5,TGTGCCAGCAGTGATCAGGGTTTAAACTATGGCTACACCTTC,CASSDQGLNYGYTF
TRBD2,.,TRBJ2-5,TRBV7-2,TGTGCCAGCAGCTTAGGACTAGCGCAGAGGGAGACCCAGTACTTC,CASSLGLAQRETQYF
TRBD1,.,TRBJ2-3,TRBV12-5,TGTGCTAGTGGCCCAGTACTACAGGGGAGCACAGATACGCAGTATTTT,CASGPVLQGSTDTQYF
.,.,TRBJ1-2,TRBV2,TGTGCCAGCCAGAGCTCTCGGGGGGGTGGCTACACCTTC,CASQSSRGGGYTF
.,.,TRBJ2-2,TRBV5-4,TGTGCCAGCAGTCGCCCGGGGGGCGACACCGGGGAGCTGTTTTTT,CASSRPGGDTGELFF
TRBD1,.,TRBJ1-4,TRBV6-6,TGTGCCAGCAGTTCCCCGGGACAGGGTTATGAAAAACTGTTTTTT,CASSSPGQGYEKLFF
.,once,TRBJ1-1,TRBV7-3,TGTGCCAGCAGCTTCCAGGCGGGGGGTGAAGCTTTCTTT,CASSFQAGGEAFF
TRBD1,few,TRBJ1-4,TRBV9,TGTGCCAGCAGCTTCCAGGGGGGAGACGAAAAACTGTTTTTT,CASSFQGGDEKLFF
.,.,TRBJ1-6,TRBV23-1,TGCGCCAGCAGTCAATCGTGGCCCGATAATTCACCCCTCCACTTT,CASSQSWPDNSPLHF
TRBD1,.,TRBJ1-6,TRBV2,TGTGCCAGCAGTGAAAGTAGGGACAGGGGTTCACCCCTCCACTTT,CASSESRDRGSPLHF
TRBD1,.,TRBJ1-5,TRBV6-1,TGTGCCAGCAGCCGGGACAGGGCCTACAATCAGCCCCAGCATTTT,CASSRDRAYNQPQHF
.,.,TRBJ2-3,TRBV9,TGTGCCAGCAGTCCTGTAGGTGCAGGGATCGCAGATACGCAGTATTTT,CASSPVGAGIADTQYF
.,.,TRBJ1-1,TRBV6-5,TGTGCCAGCAATTCCGGGGTCGCTGATTCCACTGAAGCTTTCTTT,CASNSGVADSTEAFF
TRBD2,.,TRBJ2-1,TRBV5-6,TGTGCCAGCAGCCTCACCGGGGGGGCCTCTTACAATGAGCAGTTCTTC,CASSLTGGASYNEQFF
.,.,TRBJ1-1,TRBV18,TGTGCCAGCTCACCACGGCAGGGGAGACGGTTGAACACTGAAGCTTTCTTT,CASSPRQGRRLNTEAFF
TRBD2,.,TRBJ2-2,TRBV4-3,TGCGCCAGCAGCCAAGTGGCTAGCGGGGGATTAAACACCGGGGAGCTGTTTTTT,CASSQVASGGLNTGELFF
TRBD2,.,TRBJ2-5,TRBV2,TGTGCCACCGAGCGGACTAGCGGGGGTTCTGTGGAGACCCAGTACTTC,CATERTSGGSVETQYF
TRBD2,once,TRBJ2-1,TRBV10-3,TGTGCCATCAGTGGGCGGGGGGACAATGAGCAGTTCTTC,CAISGRGDNEQFF
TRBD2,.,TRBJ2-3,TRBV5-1,TGCGCCAGCAGCTTGGCCTATGTCGGGGGGGGCCAAGATACGCAGTATTTT,CASSLAYVGGGQDTQYF
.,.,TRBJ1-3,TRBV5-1,TGCGCCAGCAGCTTGGTGGACAGCCGATCTGGAAACACCATATATTTT,CASSLVDSRSGNTIYF
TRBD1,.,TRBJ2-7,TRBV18,TGTGCCAGCTCCCCGGGACAGGGGGCAGGCGAGCAGTACTTC,CASSPGQGAGEQYF
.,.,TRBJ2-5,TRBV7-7,TGTGCTAGCAGCCCCGGGACTGGGTCAGAGACCCAGTACTTC,CASSPGTGSETQYF
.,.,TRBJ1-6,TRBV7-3,TGTGCCAGCAGCCCATCCCCCATTTCACCCCTCCACTTT,CASSPSPISPLHF
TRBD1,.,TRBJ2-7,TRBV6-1,TGTGCCAGCAGTAGCGGACAGGGGCCCTACGAGCAGTACTTC,CASSSGQGPYEQYF
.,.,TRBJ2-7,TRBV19,TGTGCCAGTAGTATTGACTCACAACAGGGCTACGAGCAGTACTTC,CASSIDSQQGYEQYF
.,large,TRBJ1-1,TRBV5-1,TGCGCCAGTAGAGCTGGGGGGATGGACACTGAAGCTTTCTTT,CASRAGGMDTEAFF
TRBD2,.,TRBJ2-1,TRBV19,TGTGCCTTTTACCTAGGGGAGGGGCGGGGGGGCTACAATGAGCAGTTCTTC,CAFYLGEGRGGYNEQFF
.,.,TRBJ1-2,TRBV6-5,TGTGCCAGCAGTTACTCGAGGCCCCTGTCTGGCTACACCTTC,CASSYSRPLSGYTF
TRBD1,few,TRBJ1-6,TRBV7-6,TGTGCCAGCAGCCCGGACAGGGCCTATAATTCACCCCTCCACTTT,CASSPDRAYNSPLHF
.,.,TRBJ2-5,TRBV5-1,TGCGCCAGCAGCTTGCAGGGTTCGGAGACCCAGTACTTC,CASSLQGSETQYF
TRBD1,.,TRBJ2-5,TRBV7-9,TGTGCCAGCATCCCGACAGGGGGAGAGACCCAGTACTTC,CASIPTGGETQYF
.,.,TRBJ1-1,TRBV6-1,TGTGCCAGCACGGACAGCCCGGACACTGAAGCTTTCTTT,CASTDSPDTEAFF
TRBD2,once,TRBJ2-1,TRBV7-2,TGTGCCAGCAGCTCGGTCAGGAGACTAGCGGGGCATGAGCAGTTCTTC,CASSSVRRLAGHEQFF